One and the same sample provided the 2 T cell receptor beta chains below, sequenced in a study of blood T cell repertoires in COVID-19. This table comes from immunoSEQ multiplex PCR, and its TCRdb copy is limited to in-frame clones, with some not included. Of roughly 32,000 clones listed, approximately 71% are singletons. Specimen: peripheral blood. The receptors come from a man older than 75 with active or convalescent COVID-19.

V usage is TRBV27 and J usage is TRBJ2-1; TRBD2 aligns across 8 bases. V lost 6 bases, J lost 4 bases, and 11 bases stayed unmatched. Per germline, CDR1 MNHEY and CDR2 SMNVEV (reference sequence). This CDR3 is 16 amino acids long. The CDR3 loop is CASRDSGEYQYNEQFF. CDR3 sequence (DNA): TGTGCCAGCAGGGATAGCGGGGAGTATCAATACAATGAGCAGTTCTTC.

The sample holds a few counts of this clone. This rearrangement joins TRBV27 to TRBJ1-6; D remains ambiguous. The CDR3 is made up of 15 amino acids. The V gene's germline CDR1 is MNHEY and CDR2 SMNVEV (reference sequence). Trimming removed 6 bases from V and 2 bases from J, with 11 bases in between. The CDR3 sequence is CASSARAAYNSPLHF. In DNA form, the CDR3 reads TGTGCCAGCAGCGCGAGGGCGGCCTATAATTCACCCCTCCACTTT.